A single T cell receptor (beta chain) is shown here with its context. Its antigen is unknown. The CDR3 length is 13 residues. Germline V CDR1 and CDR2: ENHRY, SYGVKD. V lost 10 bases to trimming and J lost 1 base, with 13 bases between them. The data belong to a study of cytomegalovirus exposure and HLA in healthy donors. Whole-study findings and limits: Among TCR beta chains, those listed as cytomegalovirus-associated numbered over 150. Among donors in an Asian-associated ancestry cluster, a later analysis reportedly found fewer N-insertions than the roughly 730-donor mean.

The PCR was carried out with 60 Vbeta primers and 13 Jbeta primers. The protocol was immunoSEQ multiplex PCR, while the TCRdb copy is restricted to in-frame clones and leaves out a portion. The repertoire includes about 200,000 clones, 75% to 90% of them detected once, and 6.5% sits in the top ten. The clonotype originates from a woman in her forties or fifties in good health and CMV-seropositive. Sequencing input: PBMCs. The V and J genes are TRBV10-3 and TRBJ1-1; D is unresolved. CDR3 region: CATRGSTNTEAFF. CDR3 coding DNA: TGTGCCACCCGCGGTTCGACGAACACTGAAGCTTTCTTT.